The 19 T cell receptor beta chains presented below share a single source sample, sequenced in a study of early T cells in non-severe SARS-CoV-2 infection. TCRdb reprocessed the 5' RACE reads with MiXCR, giving one entry per CDR3 protein. The sample carries 70,000 to 95,000 distinct CDR3 sequences, 14% to 15% recorded once. Input material: whole blood. Every receptor here comes from an adult who was a healthcare worker with PCR-confirmed SARS-CoV-2 infection or an uninfected control (not recorded which).

The chain recombines TRBV20-1 with TRBJ1-6, with D unclear. V lost 7 bases and J lost 6, with 13 bases in between. Germline values: CDR1 DFQATT, CDR2 SNEGSKA (reference sequence). The CDR3 contains 13 residues. The CDR3 coding sequence is TGCAGTGGCGCCGGTTCGGGTAATTCACCCCTCCACTTT. Amino acid sequence: CSGAGSGNSPLHF.

The chain uses TRBV28 and TRBJ2-3; D not certain. The CDR3 covers 11 residues. Trimming removed 9 bases from V and 7 bases from J, with 11 bases in between. Germline CDR1 reads MDHEN; CDR2 reads SYDVKM. CDR3 amino acids: CASQEANTQYF. Written as DNA, the CDR3 is TGTGCCAGTCAAGAGGCGAATACGCAGTATTTT.

The chain joins TRBV13 to TRBJ2-5; D is perhaps TRBD1 or TRBD2 (5 bases each). The CDR3 runs 17 residues. The ends were cut back, 3 bases at V and 1 base at J, with 18 bases in the middle. Germline values: CDR1 PRHDT, CDR2 FYEKMQ (reference sequence). CDR3 loop: CASSLSVEAGGQETQYF. CDR3 nucleotide sequence: TGTGCCAGCAGCTTGTCAGTGGAGGCTGGGGGCCAAGAGACCCAGTACTTC.

This clonotype was observed many times. Mismatch with germline at one junction end may stem from a read error. The chain is built from TRBV3-1 and TRBJ2-4; TRBD1 matches at 8 bases. Germline V gene sequence: CDR1 LGHDT, CDR2 YNNKEL (reference sequence). The length of the CDR3 is 18 residues. CDR3 residues: CASIDSKAPTGARNIQYF. CDR3 DNA: TGTGCCAGCATCGACTCGAAGGCCCCGACAGGGGCCAGAAACATTCAGTACTTC.

J is TRBJ1-6 and V is TRBV4-1; unclear D gene. The V and J ends lost 0 bases and 8 bases respectively, with 11 bases between them. The CDR3 loop spans 15 amino acids. Per the germline V gene, CDR1 is MGHRA and CDR2 is YSYEKL. CDR3 bases: TGCGCCAGCAGCCAAGATTGGGCAGAGCATTCACCCCTCCACTTT. Amino acid sequence: CASSQDWAEHSPLHF.

This clonotype was counted many times. The chain joins TRBV27 to TRBJ1-5, with a possible D match to TRBD1 (6 bases). CDR1 MNHEY and CDR2 SMNVEV come from the germline V gene (reference sequence). Trimming removed 0 bases from V and 4 bases from J, with 19 bases in between. The CDR3 loop spans 18 amino acids. This CDR3 is CASSLSPPDGGWNQPQHF. CDR3 nucleotide sequence: TGTGCCAGCAGTTTATCGCCGCCTGATGGGGGCTGGAATCAGCCCCAGCATTTT.

This sequence joins TRBV10-3 and TRBJ2-3, with TRBD2 identical over 12 bases. The junction had 5 bases not matched to a gene; V was cut back by 6 bases and J by 7 bases. This CDR3 region has 14 residues. Germline CDR1 ENHRY, CDR2 SYGVKD. As DNA, the CDR3 is TGTGCCATCAGGAGGACTAGCGGGGTAAATACGCAGTATTTT. Its translation is CAIRRTSGVNTQYF.

The chain uses TRBV5-1 and TRBJ1-5; D perhaps matches TRBD1 (5 bases). Germline CDR1 and CDR2: SGHRS and YFSETQ. Trimming cost V 2 bases and J 6 bases, with 15 bases left between them. This CDR3 contains 15 residues. The CDR3 here is CASSFAGLGSQPQHF. The CDR3, as DNA: TGCGCCAGCAGCTTCGCGGGACTAGGTAGTCAGCCCCAGCATTTT.

Many counts were recorded for this clonotype. The chain carries TRBV7-9 and TRBJ1-6; D remains ambiguous. The CDR3 has 14 amino acids. Germline V gene data show CDR1 as SEHNR and CDR2 as FQNEAQ (reference sequence). V dropped 2 bases and J dropped 7 bases, with 9 bases sitting between them. This CDR3 reads CASSLSRGNSPLHF. As DNA, the CDR3 is TGTGCCAGCAGCTTAAGTCGAGGGAATTCACCCCTCCACTTT.

The chain joins TRBV5-1 to TRBJ2-7, with D tentatively TRBD1 or TRBD2 (5 bases each). The CDR3 runs 15 residues. The germline V and J ends were trimmed by 0 bases and 1 base, with 11 bases remaining between them. The V gene's germline CDR1 is SGHRS and CDR2 YFSETQ. The CDR3 DNA follows: TGCGCCAGCAGCTTGGATGGGACGCCGTCCTACGAGCAGTACGTC. Amino acids: CASSLDGTPSYEQYV.

Many counts were recorded for this clonotype. The chain links TRBV30 to TRBJ2-7; 9 positions agree with TRBD1. Germline CDR1 is GTSNPN and CDR2 is SVGIG (reference sequence). CDR3 size: 14 residues. Trimming removed 3 bases from V and 3 bases from J; junction bases left unmatched: 6. This CDR3 is CAWSLDRGLYEQYV. CDR3 coding DNA: TGTGCCTGGAGCCTGGACAGGGGCCTCTACGAGCAGTACGTC.

The rearrangement joins TRBV5-4 to TRBJ1-2; D may be TRBD1 (6 bases). The germline V gene encodes CDR1 SGHNT and CDR2 YYREEE (reference sequence). There are 14 residues in the CDR3. Trimming took 3 bases from V and 2 from J, leaving 11 bases between them. Written as DNA, the CDR3 is TGTGCCAGCAGCTGGCGGGGGGCGAACTATGGCTACACCTTC. The encoded protein is CASSWRGANYGYTF.

This clonotype was observed many times. This chain uses TRBV5-1 with TRBJ1-2; D is uncertain. The germline gives CDR1 SGHRS, CDR2 YFSETQ. The CDR3 sequence is 13 residues long. V was pared by 6 bases and J by 2 bases, with 11 bases between. The CDR3 here is CASNPSGNYGYTF. CDR3 sequence (DNA): TGCGCCAGCAACCCTAGCGGCAACTATGGCTACACCTTC.

This clonotype has ten or more counts. The chain links TRBV12-3 or TRBV12-4 to TRBJ1-5; tentative D call: TRBD1 (6 bases). The V end lost 6 bases, the J end lost 6 bases, and 15 bases lay between the germline ends. The CDR3 has 14 residues. CDR3 DNA sequence: TGTGCCAGCAGCCCGAGCGGGGGCACTCAGCCCCAGCATTTT. Translation: CASSPSGGTQPQHF.

This clonotype was counted ten times or more. The rearrangement uses TRBV6-5 and TRBJ2-3, with a possible D match to TRBD1 (6 bases). The germline V gene has CDR1 MNHEY and CDR2 SVGAGI. Trimming left V 4 bases short and J 2 bases short, with 13 bases between. The CDR3 extends over 15 amino acids. The CDR3 region is CASSSGQRFTDTQYF. In DNA form, the CDR3 reads TGTGCCAGCAGTTCCGGACAGCGTTTCACAGATACGCAGTATTTT.

This clonotype has just a few counts. The rearrangement joins TRBV29-1 to TRBJ2-1; 9 nucleotides align to TRBD2. Germline trimming cut 0 bases from V and 9 bases from J; bases unmatched to any gene: 12. CDR3 length equals 16 residues. Germline V gene sequence: CDR1 SQVTM, CDR2 ANQGSEA. CDR3 nucleotides: TGCAGCGTTGAAGATCGGCTAGCGGGGCAGCAGGGTGAGCAGTTCTTC. This gives the protein CSVEDRLAGQQGEQFF.

The chain links TRBV20-1 to TRBJ2-3; a possible D gene is TRBD2 (5 bases). Between the trimmed V and J ends, which lost 6 bases and 11 bases, there was a span of 21 bases. The CDR3 is made up of 13 amino acids. The germline CDR1 and CDR2 sequences are DFQATT and SNEGSKA (reference sequence). CDR3 loop: CSATKSELRGQYF. For the CDR3, the DNA is TGCAGTGCCACCAAATCCGAGCTTCGGGGGCAGTATTTT.

This clonotype was picked up a small number of times. This chain links TRBV6-1 with TRBJ2-3, with 9 bases lining up with TRBD2. From germline, CDR1 is MNHNS and CDR2 SASEGT. J gave up 3 bases and V 4 bases, and 14 bases lay outside the gene matches. CDR3 length: 18 amino acids. The CDR3 bases are TGTGCCAGCAGTGTTAGCGGGGGCCCTTTGGGTCGGACAGATACGCAGTATTTT. Its translation: CASSVSGGPLGRTDTQYF.

With regard to this clonotype: The CDR3 end shows no conserved phenylalanine or tryptophan, and so a read error is likely. This chain connects TRBV7-8 to TRBJ2-1; unclear D gene. Germline-derived CDR1 and CDR2 are SGHVS and FQNEAQ. CDR3 length: 18 amino acids. Trimming removed 1 base at V and 0 bases at J, with 16 bases between. In nucleotides, the CDR3 is TGTGCCAGCAGCTTAGGGCAGTTCACCCCGAGCTCCTACAATGAGCAGTTCCTC. This sequence encodes CASSLGQFTPSSYNEQFL.